Given below is one T cell receptor beta chain in context. Antigen: not known. This sample is drawn from a study of T cells in Graves' hyperthyroidism and ophthalmopathy. The wider study: Any treatment followed the collection of peripheral blood at initial diagnosis.

Amplification yielded TCR beta CDR3 regions, with RNA transcripts as the source. During a first-round RT-PCR of the TCR CDR3, the HTBI primer set was used. One entry per CDR3 protein, called by TCRdb with MiXCR from the multiplex PCR reads. The profile shows over 500,000 distinct CDR3 sequences, roughly 15% of them singletons. CDR3 length: 13 residues. J gave up 6 bases and V 2 bases, and 2 bases lay outside the gene matches. From germline, CDR1 is SEHNR and CDR2 FQNEAQ (reference sequence). Whole-study results and caveats: Also found in blood were most expanded thyroid clonotypes above 0.001.

Input material: blood. The sequence was collected from a woman aged 40 to 50 with Graves' hyperthyroidism. The chain employs TRBV7-9 and TRBJ1-1; 8 bases align to TRBD1. The CDR3 DNA is TGTGCCAGCAGCTTAACAGGGGGGTCTGAAGCTTTCTTT. Translated, it gives CASSLTGGSEAFF. The full variable domain, rest sourced from reference TRBV7-9 and TRBJ1-1, is DTGVSQNPRHKITKRGQNVTFRCDPISEHNRLYWYRQTLGQGPEFLTYFQNEAQLEKSRLLSDRFSAERPKGSFSTLEIQRTEQGDSAMYLCASSLTGGSEAFFGQGTRLTVV.